These T cell receptor beta chains were read from a single sample in a study of T cell responses to AZD1222 COVID-19 vaccine. Repertoires were generated with immunoSEQ multiplex PCR, while TCRdb's copy carries only in-frame clones and drops some. Among over 130,000 clones listed, about 90% were seen once. The specimen comprised peripheral blood, sampled 28 days after the second AZD1222 dose. These receptors were collected from an adult who received the AZD1222 COVID-19 vaccine. CDR3s include the opening cysteine and the closing phenylalanine or tryptophan. Clone size is shown for a subset of rows, as once, few, many or a class of expanded clone.

>17|-|TRBV4-2|TRBJ1-4
CASSQAHAGTGDEKLFF
>18|-|TRBV5-8|TRBJ2-1
CASSLRILAGASYNEQFF
>13|once|TRBV12-3/TRBV12-4|TRBJ1-5
CASTLGLNQPQHF
>14|-|TRBV5-4|TRBJ1-1
CASSLAGVGGGAFF
>13|once|TRBV10-3|TRBJ1-1
CAISLQGSTEAFF
>13|-|TRBV9|TRBJ1-1
CASSPSPNTEAFF
>14|once|TRBV9|TRBJ1-5
CASSVGQAIGPQHF
>15|-|TRBV7-6|TRBJ2-2
CASSFPGTVAGELFF
>13|-|TRBV2|TRBJ2-2
CASRIENTGELFF
>17|-|TRBV28|TRBJ2-2
CASSSPRTGPNTGELFF
>12|-|TRBV5-8|TRBJ1-2
CASSSGPEGYTF
>15|few|TRBV27|TRBJ1-2
CASTPFETGNYGYTF
>12|-|TRBV28|TRBJ1-2
CASSLSMGIYTF
>15|-|TRBV10-3|TRBJ1-1
CAISETGVQNTEAFF
>13|once|TRBV9|TRBJ1-1
CASSPTVNTEAFF
>13|-|TRBV18|TRBJ1-1
CASSEGRNTEAFF
>13|once|TRBV6-6|TRBJ1-1
CASSYSVNTEAFF
>15|-|TRBV5-5|TRBJ1-4
CASSLVGTKYEKLFF
>13|-|TRBV5-4|TRBJ1-1
CASSADRNTEAFF
>16|-|TRBV27|TRBJ2-5
CASSLGLAGRQETQYF
>15|-|TRBV2|TRBJ1-3
CASSEVEGSGNTIYF
>15|-|TRBV28|TRBJ2-1
CASSLMTSGYNEQFF
>17|-|TRBV2|TRBJ2-7
CASNLDPGTGDNYEQYF
>13|-|TRBV29-1|TRBJ1-5
CSVGENRNQPQHF
>13|-|TRBV6-5|TRBJ2-1
CAGGTSSYNEQFF
>15|-|TRBV9|TRBJ1-3
CASSVSDRNGNTIYF
>14|-|TRBV7-9|TRBJ1-1
CASSVQGARTEAFF
>14|-|TRBV30|TRBJ1-6
CAGDRDRVNSPLHF
>13|-|TRBV28|TRBJ1-5
CASRTGFSQPQHF
>15|-|TRBV6-6|TRBJ1-3
CASSLLGTLGNTIYF
>15|-|TRBV6-5|TRBJ2-7
CASSQTVKGLGEQYF
>15|once|TRBV6-5|TRBJ2-1
CASSGQGAPYNEQFF
>14|-|TRBV28|TRBJ1-4
CASSLSGANEKLFF
>11|-|TRBV20-1|TRBJ1-1
CSARGTPGAFF
>16|-|TRBV3-1/TRBV3-2|TRBJ1-3
CASSQDPTRSGNTIYF
>14|-|TRBV24-1|TRBJ2-1
CATSDPSRSHEQFF
>14|-|TRBV11-2|TRBJ1-6
CASNGGWPNSPLHF
>18|-|TRBV5-1|TRBJ2-1
CASSSGLAGVPGYNEQFF
>15|-|TRBV28|TRBJ1-6
CASSFGGVGNSPLHF
>14|-|TRBV2|TRBJ1-5
CASSEEGGNQPQHF
>13|few|TRBV4-3|TRBJ1-1
CASSPDRDTEAFF
>14|-|TRBV20-1|TRBJ1-3
CSASGGSVGNTIYF
>15|-|TRBV28|TRBJ1-2
CASRSQPGQGHGYTF
>15|once|TRBV28|TRBJ1-5
CASSSDSPGNQPQHF
>13|-|TRBV5-1|TRBJ1-2
CASSVDTPYGYTF